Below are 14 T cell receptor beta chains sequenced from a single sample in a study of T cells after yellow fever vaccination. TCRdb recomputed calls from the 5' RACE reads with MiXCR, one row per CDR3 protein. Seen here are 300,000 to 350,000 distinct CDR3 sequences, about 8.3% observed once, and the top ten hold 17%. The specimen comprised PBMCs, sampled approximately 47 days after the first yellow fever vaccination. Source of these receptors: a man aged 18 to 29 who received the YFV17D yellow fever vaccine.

DNA for the CDR3: TGTGCCAGCAGCTGGGGGGACGAATCCTACGAGCAGTACGTC. It yields the protein CASSWGDESYEQYV. The chain couples TRBV5-8 to TRBJ2-7, with a possible D match to TRBD2 (6 bases). V dropped 3 bases and J dropped 1 base, with 11 bases sitting between them. CDR1 and CDR2 (germline): SGHTS, YDEGEE. The CDR3 has 14 residues.

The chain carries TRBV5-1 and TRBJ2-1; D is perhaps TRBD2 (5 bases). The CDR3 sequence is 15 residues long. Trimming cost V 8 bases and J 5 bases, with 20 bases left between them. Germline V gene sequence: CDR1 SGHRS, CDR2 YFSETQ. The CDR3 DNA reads TGCGCCAGTATGACCGGGGTGCTCGGGGACAATGAGCAGTTCTTC. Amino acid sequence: CASMTGVLGDNEQFF. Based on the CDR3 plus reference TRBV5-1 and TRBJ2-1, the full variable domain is KAGVTQTPRYLIKTRGQQVTLSCSPISGHRSVSWYQQTPGQGLQFLFEYFSETQRNKGNFPGRFSGRQFSNSRSEMNVSTLELGDSALYLCASMTGVLGDNEQFFGPGTRLTVL.

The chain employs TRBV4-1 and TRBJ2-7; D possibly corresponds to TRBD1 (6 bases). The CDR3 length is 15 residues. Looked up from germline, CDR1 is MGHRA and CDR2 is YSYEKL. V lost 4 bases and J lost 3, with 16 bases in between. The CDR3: CASSPSPLQGYEQYF. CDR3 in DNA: TGCGCCAGCAGCCCCTCCCCGCTACAGGGCTACGAGCAGTACTTC.

This CDR3 is CATGGMYETQYF. CDR3 in DNA: TGTGCCACCGGCGGCATGTATGAGACCCAGTACTTC. The V and J genes are TRBV28 and TRBJ2-5; no clear D. CDR1 is MDHEN, CDR2 SYDVKM, per germline. This CDR3 is 12 amino acids long. Trimming pared 10 bases from V and 5 bases from J, leaving 14 bases between.

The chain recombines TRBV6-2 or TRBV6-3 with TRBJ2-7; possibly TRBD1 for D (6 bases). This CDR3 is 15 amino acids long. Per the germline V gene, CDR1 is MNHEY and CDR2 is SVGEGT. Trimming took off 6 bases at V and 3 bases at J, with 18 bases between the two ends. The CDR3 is CASSLRRQEYYEQYV. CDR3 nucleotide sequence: TGTGCCAGCAGCCTCCGGAGACAGGAGTACTACGAGCAGTACGTC.

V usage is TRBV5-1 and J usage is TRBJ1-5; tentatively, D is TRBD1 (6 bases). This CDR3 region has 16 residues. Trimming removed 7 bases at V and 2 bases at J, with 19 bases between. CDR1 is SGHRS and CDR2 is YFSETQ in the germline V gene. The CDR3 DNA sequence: TGCGCCAGCCGACCTGGCAGGGGAATGGGCAATCAGCCCCAGCATTTT. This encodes CASRPGRGMGNQPQHF.

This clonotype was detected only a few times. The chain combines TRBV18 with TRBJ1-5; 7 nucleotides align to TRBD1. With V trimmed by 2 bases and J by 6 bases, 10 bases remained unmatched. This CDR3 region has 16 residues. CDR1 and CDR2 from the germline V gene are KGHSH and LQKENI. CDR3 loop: CASSPSPTGNRQPQHF. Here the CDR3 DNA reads TGTGCCAGCTCACCATCTCCGACAGGGAATCGTCAGCCCCAGCATTTT.

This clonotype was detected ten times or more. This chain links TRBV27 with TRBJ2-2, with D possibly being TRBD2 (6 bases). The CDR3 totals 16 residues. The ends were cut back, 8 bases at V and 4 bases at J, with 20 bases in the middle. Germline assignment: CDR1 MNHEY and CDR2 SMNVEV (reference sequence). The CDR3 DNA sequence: TGTGCCAGCCGGAGCCGACGCGGGGAAGGCACCGGGGAGCTGTTTTTT. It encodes CASRSRRGEGTGELFF.

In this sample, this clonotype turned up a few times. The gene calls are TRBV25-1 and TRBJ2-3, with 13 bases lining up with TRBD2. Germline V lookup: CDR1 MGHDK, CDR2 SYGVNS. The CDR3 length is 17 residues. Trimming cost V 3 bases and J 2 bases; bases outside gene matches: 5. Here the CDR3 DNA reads TGTGCCAGCAGTGACCTGACTAGCGGGGGGCCCACAGATACGCAGTATTTT. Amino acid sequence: CASSDLTSGGPTDTQYF. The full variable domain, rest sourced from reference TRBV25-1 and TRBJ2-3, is EADIYQTPRYLVIGTGKKITLECSQTMGHDKMYWYQQDPGMELHLIHYSYGVNSTEKGDLSSESTVSRIRTEHFPLTLESARPSHTSQYLCASSDLTSGGPTDTQYFGPGTRLTVL.

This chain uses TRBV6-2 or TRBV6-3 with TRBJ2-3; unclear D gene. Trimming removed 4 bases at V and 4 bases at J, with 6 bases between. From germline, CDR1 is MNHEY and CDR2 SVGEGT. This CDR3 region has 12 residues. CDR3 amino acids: CASSWSSDTQYF. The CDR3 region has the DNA TGTGCCAGCAGTTGGTCCTCAGATACGCAGTATTTT.

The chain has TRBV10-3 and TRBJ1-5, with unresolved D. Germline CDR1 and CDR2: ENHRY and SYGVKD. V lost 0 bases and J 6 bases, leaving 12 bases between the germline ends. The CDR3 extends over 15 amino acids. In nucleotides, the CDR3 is TGTGCCATCAGTGAGTCGAAGGGAGGTACTCAGCCCCAGCATTTT. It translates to CAISESKGGTQPQHF.

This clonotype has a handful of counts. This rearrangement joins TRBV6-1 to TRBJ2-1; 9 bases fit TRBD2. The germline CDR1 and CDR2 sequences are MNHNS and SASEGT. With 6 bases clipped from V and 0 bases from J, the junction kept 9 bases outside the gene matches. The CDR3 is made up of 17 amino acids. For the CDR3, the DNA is TGTGCCAGCAGGCCGGGACTAGCCGCGAGCTCCTACAATGAGCAGTTCTTC. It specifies CASRPGLAASSYNEQFF.

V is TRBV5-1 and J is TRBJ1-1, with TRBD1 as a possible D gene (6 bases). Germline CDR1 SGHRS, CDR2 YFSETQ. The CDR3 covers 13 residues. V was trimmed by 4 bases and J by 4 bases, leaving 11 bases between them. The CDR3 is CASSTGTGTEAFF. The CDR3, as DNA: TGCGCCAGCAGCACAGGGACCGGCACTGAAGCTTTCTTT.

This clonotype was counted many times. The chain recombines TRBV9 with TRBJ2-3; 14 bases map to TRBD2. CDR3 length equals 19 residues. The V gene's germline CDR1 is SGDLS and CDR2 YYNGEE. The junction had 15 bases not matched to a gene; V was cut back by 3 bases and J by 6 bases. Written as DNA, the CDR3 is TGTGCCAGCAGCGCAGGGACTAGCGGGGGCCTTCTTTCGAGGGATACGCAGTATTTT. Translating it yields CASSAGTSGGLLSRDTQYF.